The 20 T cell receptor beta chains listed next were all sequenced from one sample in a study of blood T cell repertoires in COVID-19 (dated by TCRdb to the early 2020s). Library construction relied on the immunoSEQ multiplex PCR assay. Not all clones reach the TCRdb copy of this immuneACCESS table, which keeps in-frame sequences only. Checked studies attribute under half of the gap to unresolved V genes and leave the rest unexplained. This sample has some 150,000 clones in its table, and 75% to 90% of those were observed once. Of the sample, less than 2.5% is held by the ten largest clones. The source material was peripheral blood. These receptor sequences come from a man aged 65-85 years with acute or convalescent COVID-19.

The rearrangement links TRBV9 to TRBJ1-1; D is unclear. The germline CDR1 and CDR2 sequences are SGDLS and YYNGEE. The CDR3 consists of 13 residues. Between the trimmed V and J ends, which lost 4 bases and 6 bases, there was a span of 13 bases. The CDR3 DNA follows: TGTGCCAGCAGCTCCCAGATTGAGGCTGAAGCTTTCTTT. This codes for CASSSQIEAEAFF.

The chain uses TRBV5-5 and TRBJ1-4; TRBD1 matches at 9 bases. Per germline, CDR1 SGHKS and CDR2 YYEKEE (reference sequence). V lost 4 bases and J lost 6; bases outside the gene matches: 7. This CDR3 is 15 amino acids long. This CDR3 reads CASSREGQGDEKLFF. In DNA, the CDR3 is TGTGCCAGCAGCCGCGAGGGACAGGGTGATGAAAAACTGTTTTTT.

This sequence joins TRBV2 and TRBJ2-7; tentatively, D is TRBD2 (5 bases). CDR3 length: 16 amino acids. Deletions cut 6 bases from V and 2 bases from J, with 20 bases between. The germline CDR1 and CDR2 sequences are SNHLY and FYNNEI. The CDR3 DNA follows: TGTGCCAGCAGGGCAACATTGGGAGATCCAACCTACGAGCAGTACTTC. Protein: CASRATLGDPTYEQYF. The full variable domain, completed using reference TRBV2 and TRBJ2-7, is EPEVTQTPSHQVTQMGQEVILRCVPISNHLYFYWYRQILGQKVEFLVSFYNNEISEKSEIFDDQFSVERPDGSNFTLKIRSTKLEDSAMYFCASRATLGDPTYEQYFGPGTRLTVT.

This clone was detected only a few times. The chain couples TRBV9 to TRBJ1-4; 8 bases align to TRBD1. CDR1 is SGDLS and CDR2 is YYNGEE in the germline V gene. CDR3 length: 15 residues. Trimming cost V 4 bases and J 8 bases; bases outside gene matches: 10. CDR3 amino acids: CASSQPTGEGEKLFF. The CDR3 DNA reads as TGTGCCAGCAGCCAACCGACAGGGGAAGGGGAAAAACTGTTTTTT.

This chain uses TRBV29-1 with TRBJ2-5; 9 nucleotides line up with TRBD2. Per germline, CDR1 SQVTM and CDR2 ANQGSEA. V gave up 4 bases and J gave up 2 bases; unmatched junction bases: 8. The CDR3 sequence is 15 residues long. Here the CDR3 reads CSVVGLAGVQETQYF. CDR3 sequence (DNA): TGCAGCGTTGTAGGTTTAGCGGGAGTACAAGAGACCCAGTACTTC. Combining the CDR3 with reference TRBV29-1 and TRBJ2-5 gives the whole variable domain SAVISQKPSRDICQRGTSLTIQCQVDSQVTMMFWYRQQPGQSLTLIATANQGSEATYESGFVIDKFPISRPNLTFSTLTVSNMSPEDSSIYLCSVVGLAGVQETQYFGPGTRLLVL.

The rearrangement joins TRBV5-1 to TRBJ2-3; D possibly corresponds to TRBD1 (5 bases). In germline, CDR1 is SGHRS, CDR2 YFSETQ. The V end was cut by 0 bases, the J end by 2 bases, with 10 bases between. CDR3 length: 15 residues. DNA for the CDR3: TGCGCCAGCAGCTTGGAGGGGCGCGACACAGATACGCAGTATTTT. Its translation: CASSLEGRDTDTQYF.

The rearrangement links TRBV19 to TRBJ1-6; 9 bases align to TRBD1. The germline V gene encodes CDR1 LNHDA and CDR2 SQIVND (reference sequence). After removal of 10 bases from V and 9 bases from J, the junction contained 7 bases not matched to a gene. This CDR3 contains 13 residues. The CDR3 loop is CATQDRGVSPLHF. DNA of the CDR3: TGTGCCACCCAAGACAGGGGGGTTTCACCCCTCCACTTT.

The V call is TRBV5-1, the J call TRBJ2-6, with 8 bases lining up with TRBD1. CDR1 is SGHRS, CDR2 YFSETQ, per germline. This CDR3 region has 15 residues. V shed 4 bases, J shed 2 bases, and the junction held 2 bases outside the gene matches. The CDR3, as DNA: TGCGCCAGCAGCCAGGACAGGGCTGGGGCCAACGTCCTGACTTTC. Translating it yields CASSQDRAGANVLTF.

The V gene is TRBV2, the J gene TRBJ1-5; possibly TRBD1 for D (6 bases). Trimming stripped 0 bases from V and 6 bases from J, with 12 bases between. Looked up from germline, CDR1 is SNHLY and CDR2 is FYNNEI. The CDR3 is made up of 15 amino acids. The CDR3 spells CASSEARGAVQPQHF. CDR3 DNA sequence: TGTGCCAGCAGTGAAGCCCGGGGGGCGGTTCAGCCCCAGCATTTT.

This clone appeared a few times. The rearrangement joins TRBV19 to TRBJ1-5; D may be TRBD1 (6 bases). This CDR3 is 14 amino acids long. The germline V gene encodes CDR1 LNHDA and CDR2 SQIVND (reference sequence). The V and J ends lost 6 bases and 0 bases respectively, with 9 bases between them. This chain's CDR3 is CASRRQDSNQPQHF. The DNA of the CDR3 is TGTGCCAGTAGGAGACAGGATAGCAATCAGCCCCAGCATTTT.

The genes are TRBV5-1 and TRBJ2-5; 9 positions agree with TRBD1. The junction had 6 bases not matched to a gene; V was cut back by 7 bases and J by 2 bases. Per the germline V gene, CDR1 is SGHRS and CDR2 is YFSETQ. The CDR3 extends over 14 amino acids. The CDR3 region has the DNA TGCGCCAGCGCCAGACAGGGGGGTCAAGAGACCCAGTACTTC. Residues: CASARQGGQETQYF.

This chain links TRBV5-5 with TRBJ2-5, with D tentatively TRBD1 (5 bases). V was shortened by 0 bases and J by 7 bases, with 13 bases between the two germline ends. Germline CDR1 and CDR2: SGHKS and YYEKEE (reference sequence). CDR3 length: 14 amino acids. In DNA form, the CDR3 reads TGTGCCAGCAGCTTGGGTCAGGGATCTTGGACCCAGTACTTC. It yields the protein CASSLGQGSWTQYF.

The gene calls are TRBV9 and TRBJ2-3, with a possible D match to TRBD1 (5 bases). V gave up 0 bases and J gave up 4 bases, with 12 bases separating them. Germline V gives CDR1 SGDLS, CDR2 YYNGEE. CDR3 length: 15 amino acids. This chain's CDR3 is CASSVVGQGADTQYF. DNA of the CDR3: TGTGCCAGCAGCGTAGTGGGTCAGGGCGCAGATACGCAGTATTTT.

The chain employs TRBV3-1 (or the pseudogene TRBV3-2) and TRBJ2-7, with 7 bases identical to TRBD1. V shed 4 bases, J shed 3 bases, and the junction held 9 bases outside the gene matches. Per the germline V gene, CDR1 is LGHDT and CDR2 is YNNKEL (reference sequence). CDR3 length equals 15 residues. The CDR3 reads CASSLSDRAGYEQYF. The CDR3 nucleotides read TGTGCCAGCAGCCTATCCGACAGGGCAGGCTACGAGCAGTACTTC.

V usage is TRBV20-1 and J usage is TRBJ2-3; TRBD2 matches 11 bases. V trimming: 3 bases; J trimming: 6 bases; junction bases outside the gene matches: 8. The CDR3 covers 15 residues. Germline V CDR1 and CDR2: DFQATT, SNEGSKA (reference sequence). The CDR3 reads CSASSSGGPGDTQYF. CDR3 sequence (DNA): TGCAGTGCTAGTTCTAGCGGGGGGCCAGGGGATACGCAGTATTTT.

The chain has TRBV28 and TRBJ1-2; D gene uncertain. This CDR3 contains 14 residues. Germline V gene data show CDR1 as MDHEN and CDR2 as SYDVKM. Trimming took off 4 bases at V and 7 bases at J, with 16 bases between the two ends. CDR3 nucleotides: TGTGCCAGCAGTTGGGAGGGTAGGGTCGGTGGCTACACCTTC. It encodes CASSWEGRVGGYTF.

V gene TRBV30 combines with J gene TRBJ2-7, with 9 bases aligning to TRBD2. The V and J ends lost 4 bases and 2 bases, in that order; junction bases with no gene match: 6. Germline loops: CDR1 GTSNPN, CDR2 SVGIG (reference sequence). This CDR3 is built from 14 residues. In nucleotides, the CDR3 is TGTGCCTGGACGTTGCGGGGGGGAACCTACGAGCAGTACTTC. Translated, it gives CAWTLRGGTYEQYF.

V is TRBV5-4 and J is TRBJ2-2; 7 nucleotides align to TRBD1. CDR3 length: 15 amino acids. Trimming took 5 bases from V and 2 from J; bases not matched to a gene: 6. Germline CDR1 SGHNT, CDR2 YYREEE (reference sequence). CDR3 nucleotide sequence: TGTGCCAGCAGGACCGGGACAGAAAACACCGGGGAGCTGTTTTTT. This translates into CASRTGTENTGELFF.

The chain has TRBV7-8 and TRBJ1-5; TRBD1 is a possible D gene (6 bases). Trimming cost V 4 bases and J 3 bases, with 16 bases left between them. CDR3 length equals 16 residues. Germline lookup yields CDR1 SGHVS and CDR2 FQNEAQ. The DNA for the CDR3 is TGTGCCAGCAGCTCCTCAGGGGACACCAACAATCAGCCCCAGCATTTT. This encodes CASSSSGDTNNQPQHF.

The rearrangement uses TRBV29-1 and TRBJ2-2; maybe TRBD2 (6 bases). The CDR3 is made up of 14 amino acids. Trimming took off 2 bases at V and 5 bases at J, with 12 bases between the two ends. From germline, CDR1 is SQVTM and CDR2 ANQGSEA. The CDR3 sequence is CSVETVGGTGELFF. CDR3 DNA: TGCAGCGTTGAAACTGTGGGGGGAACCGGGGAGCTGTTTTTT.